This T cell receptor beta chain comes out of a study of T cells after yellow fever vaccination. Study results and caveats: Subsequent booster samples again held most clones from primary vaccination (around 96% CD4, nearly 90% CD8).

Trimming pared 5 bases from V and 0 bases from J, leaving 17 bases between. CDR3 size: 17 residues. The germline V gene encodes CDR1 LGHDT and CDR2 YNNKEL (reference sequence). Production of TCR cDNA was by 5'RACE template switching, which also added a universal primer site and UMIs. Via MiXCR, TCRdb re-called the 5' RACE reads, giving one row per CDR3 protein. This table holds some 600,000 distinct CDR3 sequences, more than 9% found once. There are a few counts of this clonotype. Its antigen is unidentified. Material: PBMCs, obtained on the day of the yellow fever booster vaccination. This receptor was taken from a man aged 25-45 years who received the YFV17D yellow fever vaccine. This rearrangement joins TRBV3-1 to TRBJ1-3, with unresolved D. The CDR3 here is CASSSSSGVSSGNTIYF. DNA of the CDR3: TGTGCCAGCAGCTCTTCCTCTGGAGTCTCCTCTGGAAACACCATATATTTT.